The 25 T cell receptor beta chains below were found in one sample sequenced in a study of shared clonotypes between healthy human individuals. Cells designated naive CD8 were CD45RO-negative and were positively selected for CCR7, with terminally differentiated effector memory CD45RA+ cells excluded. The protocol was immunoSEQ multiplex PCR, while the TCRdb copy is restricted to in-frame clones and leaves out a portion. Seen here are about 1,900,000 clones, less than 95% observed once, and the top ten hold 1% to 1.5%. The sequencing input was naive CD8+ T cells sorted from blood. These receptors were obtained from a young man in good health.

V is TRBV6-6 and J is TRBJ2-7; TRBD1 aligns across 7 bases. The CDR3 consists of 16 residues. V shed 5 bases, J shed 2 bases, and the junction held 12 bases outside the gene matches. Germline values: CDR1 MNHNY, CDR2 SVGAGI (reference sequence). The CDR3 protein is CASSTLEGGATYEQYF. The CDR3 DNA reads as TGTGCCAGCAGTACCTTGGAAGGGGGCGCAACCTACGAGCAGTACTTC.

The CDR3 region has the DNA TGCGCCAGCAGCCAAGATCCGGAGGGCTTTGTCCACGAGCAGTACTTC. Amino acid sequence: CASSQDPEGFVHEQYF. The rearrangement links TRBV4-3 to TRBJ2-7; weak D call: TRBD2 (6 bases). The CDR3 has 16 amino acids. V was shortened by 0 bases and J by 5 bases, with 17 bases between the two germline ends. In germline, CDR1 is LGHNA, CDR2 YSLEER.

This rearrangement joins TRBV18 to TRBJ2-5, with a possible D match to TRBD1 (5 bases). The CDR3 covers 14 residues. Germline assignment: CDR1 KGHSH and CDR2 LQKENI. Trimming stripped 3 bases from V and 4 bases from J, with 12 bases between. The CDR3 loop reads CASSPGQAVETQYF. CDR3 in DNA: TGTGCCAGCTCACCGGGGCAGGCTGTAGAGACCCAGTACTTC.

This chain joins TRBV10-1 and TRBJ2-7, with 9 bases aligning to TRBD2. J lost 4 bases, V lost 0 bases, and 4 bases had no gene match. From germline, CDR1 is WNHNN and CDR2 SYGVQD (reference sequence). The CDR3 has 15 residues. The CDR3 is CASSESRGGIYEQYF. CDR3 coding DNA: TGCGCCAGCAGTGAGTCGCGGGGGGGCATTTACGAGCAGTACTTC.

The chain recombines TRBV10-2 with TRBJ1-1, with D possibly matching TRBD1 (5 bases). This CDR3 has 15 amino acids. The germline V and J ends were trimmed by 0 bases and 2 bases, with 10 bases remaining between them. Germline CDR1 and CDR2: WSHSY and SAAADI. CDR3 sequence reads: CASSESRVINTEAFF. In DNA form, the CDR3 reads TGCGCCAGCAGTGAGTCCAGGGTCATAAACACTGAAGCTTTCTTT.

The table lists this clone with a count of one. CDR3: CAWSGGAGHPYNEQFF. For the CDR3, the DNA is TGTGCCTGGAGTGGTGGAGCAGGGCACCCCTACAATGAGCAGTTCTTC. The chain couples TRBV30 to TRBJ2-1; D possibly corresponds to TRBD1 (5 bases). Trimming took off 1 base at V and 2 bases at J, with 15 bases between the two ends. Germline lookup yields CDR1 GTSNPN and CDR2 SVGIG (reference sequence). This CDR3 region has 16 residues. The variable domain in full, completed from reference TRBV30 and TRBJ2-1, reads SQTIHQWPATLVQPVGSPLSLECTVEGTSNPNLYWYRQAAGRGLQLLFYSVGIGQISSEVPQNLSASRPQDRQFILSSKKLLLSDSGFYLCAWSGGAGHPYNEQFFGPGTRLTVL.

The chain couples TRBV27 to TRBJ1-2; 8 bases align to TRBD1. Unmatched junction bases numbered 5, after V lost 3 bases and J lost 2 bases. The CDR3 extends over 15 amino acids. Germline V gene data show CDR1 as MNHEY and CDR2 as SMNVEV (reference sequence). Written as DNA, the CDR3 is TGTGCCAGCAGTTTTCAGGGGGCATCCAACTATGGCTACACCTTC. Translation: CASSFQGASNYGYTF.

The J gene is TRBJ2-7, the V gene TRBV5-6; TRBD1 aligns across 7 bases. J was trimmed by 0 bases and V by 4 bases; bases with no gene match: 13. Germline V gives CDR1 SGHDT, CDR2 YYEEEE. CDR3 length: 17 amino acids. The CDR3 DNA follows: TGTGCCAGCAGCATTTTCGACCCGGGACAGAGCTCCTACGAGCAGTACTTC. Protein: CASSIFDPGQSSYEQYF.

This clone appeared a single time. The V and J genes are TRBV7-9 and TRBJ2-2; 7 bases map to TRBD2. The junction had 7 bases not matched to a gene; V was cut back by 5 bases and J by 4 bases. The CDR3 spans 15 residues. Germline CDR1 SEHNR, CDR2 FQNEAQ (reference sequence). The CDR3 is CASSPGRGSTGELFF. CDR3 nucleotide sequence: TGTGCCAGCAGCCCAGGGAGGGGATCCACCGGGGAGCTGTTTTTT.

The chain carries TRBV29-1 and TRBJ1-2, with D unclear. The CDR3 totals 13 residues. V was trimmed by 5 bases and J by 4 bases, leaving 14 bases between them. Germline CDR1 is SQVTM and CDR2 is ANQGSEA. The CDR3 nucleotides read TGCAGCGTTCCCCAGAACGGGGTCTATGGCTACACCTTC. It is translated as CSVPQNGVYGYTF. The entire variable domain, with the rest obtained from reference TRBV29-1 and TRBJ1-2, is as follows: SAVISQKPSRDICQRGTSLTIQCQVDSQVTMMFWYRQQPGQSLTLIATANQGSEATYESGFVIDKFPISRPNLTFSTLTVSNMSPEDSSIYLCSVPQNGVYGYTFGSGTRLTVV.

This rearrangement joins TRBV9 to TRBJ2-7, with 7 bases aligning to TRBD1. CDR1 is SGDLS and CDR2 is YYNGEE in the germline V gene. The CDR3 is 15 amino acids. The J segment lost 2 bases and the V segment lost 0 bases, leaving 5 bases of the junction unmatched. CDR3 region: CASSVGPGTAYEQYF. DNA for the CDR3: TGTGCCAGCAGCGTAGGCCCCGGGACAGCCTACGAGCAGTACTTC.

The V and J genes are TRBV2 and TRBJ1-5; no definite D call. Germline CDR1 and CDR2: SNHLY and FYNNEI. The ends were cut back, 8 bases at V and 1 base at J, with 15 bases in the middle. The CDR3 runs 15 residues. CDR3 residues: CASLPGVLSNQPQHF. The CDR3 DNA reads as TGTGCCAGCCTCCCCGGCGTATTAAGCAATCAGCCCCAGCATTTT.

V and J are TRBV5-1 and TRBJ2-1; the match to TRBD2 covers 8 bases. The CDR3 is 17 amino acids. The V gene end was trimmed by 3 bases and the J gene end by 7 bases; junction bases not matched to a gene: 15. Germline lookup yields CDR1 SGHRS and CDR2 YFSETQ. The CDR3 region is CASSSYPDPTSDNEQFF. CDR3 bases: TGCGCCAGCAGCTCATACCCCGACCCGACTAGCGATAATGAGCAGTTCTTC. Together with reference TRBV5-1 and TRBJ2-1, the CDR3 gives the full variable domain: KAGVTQTPRYLIKTRGQQVTLSCSPISGHRSVSWYQQTPGQGLQFLFEYFSETQRNKGNFPGRFSGRQFSNSRSEMNVSTLELGDSALYLCASSSYPDPTSDNEQFFGPGTRLTVL.

The rearrangement uses TRBV7-9 and TRBJ2-7; TRBD2 matches at 7 bases. Germline values: CDR1 SEHNR, CDR2 FQNEAQ (reference sequence). CDR3 length: 15 residues. CDR3 residues: CAVGQGGLGSYEQYF. CDR3 in DNA: TGTGCGGTTGGGCAGGGAGGGTTGGGGAGCTACGAGCAGTACTTC.

The rearrangement uses TRBV5-4 and TRBJ1-1; D is undetermined. The CDR3 is made up of 14 amino acids. CDR1 is SGHNT, CDR2 YYREEE, per germline (reference sequence). Deletions cut 0 bases from V and 3 bases from J, with 9 bases between. For the CDR3, the DNA is TGTGCCAGCAGCTTGGACACATCATACACTGAAGCTTTCTTT. It encodes CASSLDTSYTEAFF.

The V call is TRBV7-9, the J call TRBJ2-7, with D tentatively TRBD1 or TRBD2 (6 bases each). The CDR3 runs to 13 residues. From germline, CDR1 is SEHNR and CDR2 FQNEAQ (reference sequence). The ends were cut back, 4 bases at V and 5 bases at J, with 12 bases in the middle. As DNA, the CDR3 is TGTGCCAGCAGCTCCGTGGGGGGCGACGAGCAGTACTTC. This translates into CASSSVGGDEQYF.

The chain joins TRBV7-8 to TRBJ1-1, with TRBD1 as a possible D gene (5 bases). V was clipped by 0 bases and J by 0 bases, with 14 bases between them. There are 17 residues in the CDR3. Per the germline V gene, CDR1 is SGHVS and CDR2 is FQNEAQ. In DNA form, the CDR3 reads TGTGCCAGCAGCTTAGCCGGGACCTCCACCCTGAACACTGAAGCTTTCTTT. Encoded protein: CASSLAGTSTLNTEAFF.

V and J are TRBV11-2 and TRBJ2-5; the match to TRBD1 covers 10 bases. The CDR3 length is 16 residues. J lost 5 bases, V lost 4 bases, and 10 bases had no gene match. Germline CDR1 is SGHAT and CDR2 is FQNNGV. CDR3: CASSWSGTGEEETQYF. DNA for the CDR3: TGTGCCAGCAGCTGGTCCGGGACAGGGGAAGAGGAGACCCAGTACTTC.

This chain connects TRBV7-9 to TRBJ2-1; D might be TRBD1 (6 bases). V lost 4 bases to trimming and J lost 7 bases, with 26 bases between them. This CDR3 comprises 18 residues. CDR1 is SEHNR, CDR2 FQNEAQ, per germline (reference sequence). The CDR3, as DNA: TGTGCCAGCAGCTCCACCCGGACGGATCTATCTACAGGGAATGAGCAGTTCTTC. Its protein is CASSSTRTDLSTGNEQFF.

The V call is TRBV4-1, the J call TRBJ2-5; 8 nucleotides line up with TRBD2. J lost 4 bases, V lost 5 bases, and 9 bases had no gene match. Germline loops: CDR1 MGHRA, CDR2 YSYEKL. CDR3 length: 15 amino acids. CDR3 region: CASSSTPGLGETQYF. CDR3 nucleotide sequence: TGCGCCAGCAGCTCAACTCCGGGACTAGGAGAGACCCAGTACTTC.

The rearrangement uses TRBV28 and TRBJ2-5; D is perhaps TRBD2 (5 bases). Deletions cut 6 bases from V and 5 bases from J, with 19 bases between. CDR1 and CDR2 (germline): MDHEN, SYDVKM. The CDR3 covers 15 residues. The CDR3 protein is CASRGRESLGETQYF. The CDR3 DNA reads TGTGCCAGCAGAGGGAGAGAGTCTCTCGGCGAGACCCAGTACTTC. The full variable domain, with the rest looked up from reference TRBV28 and TRBJ2-5, is DVKVTQSSRYLVKRTGEKVFLECVQDMDHENMFWYRQDPGLGLRLIYFSYDVKMKEKGDIPEGYSVSREKKERFSLILESASTNQTSMYLCASRGRESLGETQYFGPGTRLLVL.

Notes on this clone: The sample carries other DNA sequences with the same CDR3. This chain joins TRBV4-1 and TRBJ2-7; D is unresolved. The germline V gene encodes CDR1 MGHRA and CDR2 YSYEKL. V lost 0 bases to trimming and J lost 3 bases, with 9 bases between them. This CDR3 region has 14 residues. The CDR3 region is CASSQETGFYEQYF. Written as DNA, the CDR3 is TGCGCCAGCAGCCAAGAGACCGGGTTCTACGAGCAGTACTTC.

This chain links TRBV10-3 with TRBJ2-2; possibly TRBD1 for D (6 bases). V lost 2 bases, J lost 3 bases, and 16 bases lay in between. The germline V gene encodes CDR1 ENHRY and CDR2 SYGVKD. CDR3 length equals 17 residues. The CDR3 spells CAISEPQGIGDTGELFF. The CDR3 DNA reads as TGTGCCATCAGTGAGCCACAGGGTATAGGGGACACCGGGGAGCTGTTTTTT.

This sequence joins TRBV2 and TRBJ2-7; tentatively, D is TRBD1 or TRBD2 (5 bases each). The CDR3 spans 14 residues. Germline CDR1 reads SNHLY; CDR2 reads FYNNEI. V lost 5 bases and J 3 bases, leaving 14 bases between the germline ends. CDR3 protein: CASSFTRDVYEQYF. For the CDR3, the DNA is TGTGCCAGCAGTTTTACCCGGGACGTCTACGAGCAGTACTTC.

The CDR3 DNA follows: TGTGCCACCAGCAGAGATAGAGGTTGGGAACTGTTTTTT. Protein: CATSRDRGWELFF. This sequence joins TRBV15 and TRBJ1-4; D is uncertain. The V end lost 0 bases, the J end lost 12 bases, and 11 bases lay between the germline ends. CDR3 length equals 13 residues. Germline V gene lookup returns CDR1 LNHNV and CDR2 YYDKDF (reference sequence).